This is a list of T cell receptor beta chains from one sample in a study of vaccination and CD4 T cells after COVID-19. MiXCR, applied by TCRdb to the PCR reads, yields one record per CDR3 protein. The table lists around 11,000 distinct CDR3 sequences, under 35% of them singletons, with more than 20% in the top ten. These receptors lack a known antigen. The sequenced sample consisted of cultured CD4+ T cells from blood. The receptors here all came from a human donor with COVID-19. CDR3s include the opening cysteine and the closing phenylalanine or tryptophan. A D gene is named only where the DNA matches it firmly. Not every row has a clone size; where given, it reads once, few, many or a size class.

TRBV11-2	-	TRBJ1-1	13	-	CASSLQENTEAFF	TGTGCCAGCAGCTTACAAGAGAACACTGAAGCTTTCTTT
TRBV6-2/TRBV6-3	-	TRBJ2-1	15	-	CASRITGNPYNEQFF	TGTGCCAGCAGAATAACAGGGAATCCGTACAATGAGCAGTTCTTC
TRBV20-1	-	TRBJ1-2	13	-	CSALDEGGYGYTF	TGCAGTGCCTTAGATGAGGGGGGTTATGGCTACACCTTC
TRBV20-1	-	TRBJ1-2	17	medium-sized	CSARDGSPDPANYGYTF	TGCAGTGCTAGAGATGGGAGTCCGGATCCTGCTAACTATGGCTACACCTTC
TRBV7-3	-	TRBJ1-2	17	-	CASSLHIARGGSYGYTF	TGTGCCAGCAGCTTACATATTGCCAGGGGTGGTAGCTATGGCTACACCTTC
TRBV10-2	-	TRBJ2-2	16	-	CASGERQATNTGELFF	TGCGCCAGCGGGGAGCGGCAGGCAACGAACACCGGGGAGCTGTTTTTT
TRBV7-3	-	TRBJ2-3	14	-	CASSLSGVTDTQYF	TGTGCCAGCAGCTTATCAGGGGTGACAGATACGCAGTATTTT
TRBV6-2/TRBV6-3	-	TRBJ1-2	13	medium-sized	CASSFRGNYGYTF	TGTGCCAGCAGTTTCCGGGGGAACTATGGCTACACCTTC
TRBV28	-	TRBJ1-2	17	-	CASSFVLPNNGDYGYTF	TGTGCCAGCAGTTTCGTGCTGCCTAATAATGGCGACTATGGCTACACCTTC
TRBV28	-	TRBJ2-5	12	-	CASSLVVGTQYF	TGTGCCAGCAGCCTCGTCGTAGGGACCCAGTACTTC
TRBV12-3/TRBV12-4	-	TRBJ1-2	14	-	CASSLYVERRGYTF	TGTGCCAGCAGTTTATACGTTGAGAGGCGAGGCTACACCTTC
TRBV10-1	-	TRBJ2-2	14	-	CASSPTANTGELFF	TGCGCCAGCAGCCCGACTGCGAACACCGGGGAGCTGTTTTTT
TRBV7-2	-	TRBJ1-1	13	few	CASSLSRDTEAFF	TGTGCCAGCAGCTTGAGCAGGGATACTGAAGCTTTCTTT
TRBV30	-	TRBJ1-4	15	-	CAWRLTSGRNEKLFF	TGTGCCTGGAGGCTGACATCCGGACGGAATGAAAAACTGTTTTTT
TRBV10-3	TRBD1	TRBJ2-3	15	-	CATISGQGAPDTQYF	TGTGCCACCATATCTGGACAGGGGGCCCCAGATACGCAGTATTTT
TRBV7-7	-	TRBJ2-1	13	few	CASSAGEYNEQFF	TGTGCTAGCAGCGCCGGCGAGTACAATGAGCAGTTCTTC
TRBV7-2	-	TRBJ1-5	15	few	CASSLAVSSNQPQHF	TGTGCCAGCAGCTTAGCTGTGAGTAGCAATCAGCCCCAGCATTTT
TRBV6-5	-	TRBJ1-1	14	few	CASSSKTENTEAFF	TGTGCCAGCAGTTCCAAGACAGAGAACACTGAAGCTTTCTTT
TRBV7-9	-	TRBJ2-1	16	-	CASSLVGQFSVNEQFF	TGTGCCAGCAGCTTAGTAGGACAGTTCTCGGTTAATGAGCAGTTCTTC
TRBV7-2	TRBD2	TRBJ2-7	14	few	CASSSSGGPNEQYF	TGTGCCAGCAGCTCTAGCGGGGGGCCAAACGAGCAGTACTTC
TRBV10-3	-	TRBJ1-2	14	-	CAISESADIGSYTF	TGTGCCATCAGTGAGTCCGCAGACATCGGATCCTACACCTTC
TRBV12-3/TRBV12-4	TRBD1	TRBJ2-5	15	-	CASSIGQGAKETQYF	TGTGCCAGCAGTATAGGACAGGGGGCGAAAGAGACCCAGTACTTC
TRBV29-1	TRBD1	TRBJ1-5	13	-	CSVGQGAGQPQHF	TGCAGCGTTGGGCAGGGGGCAGGTCAGCCCCAGCATTTT
TRBV6-1	TRBD1	TRBJ2-5	13	-	CASRALQGETQYF	TGTGCCAGCAGAGCTCTACAGGGGGAGACCCAGTACTTC
TRBV20-1	TRBD2	TRBJ2-3	15	few	CSASALAGRTDTQYF	TGCAGTGCTAGTGCCCTAGCGGGGAGGACAGATACGCAGTATTTT
TRBV12-3/TRBV12-4	-	TRBJ1-1	14	few	CASSRGGRDNEAFF	TGTGCCAGCAGTCGGGGTGGCAGAGACAATGAAGCTTTCTTT
TRBV2	-	TRBJ2-5	12	few	CASSSEGGTQYF	TGTGCCAGCAGTTCGGAGGGGGGGACCCAGTACTTC
TRBV6-1	-	TRBJ1-1	14	-	CASSPSQSNTEAFF	TGTGCCAGCAGCCCGAGTCAGTCGAACACTGAAGCTTTCTTT
TRBV5-8	TRBD1	TRBJ1-5	17	few	CASSFGTGLNSNQPQHF	TGTGCCAGCAGCTTTGGGACAGGACTTAATAGCAATCAGCCCCAGCATTTT
TRBV6-1	-	TRBJ2-7	12	few	CASRQGAYEQYF	TGTGCCAGCAGACAGGGTGCCTACGAGCAGTACTTC
TRBV5-8	TRBD1	TRBJ2-5	16	-	CASSLRPGTGVETQYF	TGTGCCAGCAGCCTACGTCCCGGGACAGGGGTCGAGACCCAGTACTTC
TRBV27	-	TRBJ1-2	14	-	CASSLRGPGYGYTF	TGTGCCAGCAGTTTACGGGGCCCCGGCTATGGCTACACCTTC
TRBV27	-	TRBJ2-2	16	few	CASRRGAFANTGELFF	TGTGCCAGCAGGAGGGGCGCGTTTGCGAACACCGGGGAGCTGTTTTTT
TRBV6-5	TRBD1	TRBJ1-3	18	-	CASSYSIAGGSSGNTIYF	TGTGCCAGCAGTTACTCGATTGCAGGGGGAAGCTCTGGAAACACCATATATTTT
TRBV11-2	-	TRBJ1-2	13	few	CASSLTGLGGYTF	TGTGCCAGCAGCTTAACAGGACTGGGTGGCTACACCTTC
TRBV5-4	-	TRBJ1-2	13	-	CASSFLGGYGYTF	TGTGCCAGCAGCTTTCTGGGGGGCTATGGCTACACCTTC
TRBV2	TRBD1	TRBJ2-6	15	-	CASSPDRAGANVLTF	TGTGCCAGCAGTCCTGACAGGGCTGGGGCCAACGTCCTGACTTTC
TRBV20-1	TRBD2	TRBJ2-7	13	-	CSAPRGGHYEQYF	TGCAGTGCCCCCCGGGGGGGCCACTACGAGCAGTACTTC
TRBV27	-	TRBJ2-7	19	few	CASSLYPISTAITSYEQYF	TGTGCCAGCAGTTTATACCCCATTTCGACAGCCATCACCTCCTACGAGCAGTACTTC